These 5 T cell receptor beta chains came from one sample sequenced in a study of regulatory T cells in long-lasting Graves disease. Relying on iRepertoire HTBI primers and Arm-PCR of CDR3 regions, the team built TCR beta libraries. TCRdb used MiXCR to reprocess the multiplex PCR reads, holding one entry per CDR3 protein. The sample contains a few hundred thousand distinct CDR3 sequences, over 20% of which appear only once. Time point: persistent/refractory GD, antithyroid drugs over 5 years with positive TRAb. The authors made the TCR library using RNA they extracted from PBMCs. Here the sequenced sample was peripheral blood mononuclear cells (PBMCs), taken when the disease was refractory, from a patient treated with antithyroid drugs. The source of these receptors is a female donor with Graves disease.

Of note for this clonotype: At one of its ends the junction is not consistent with the germline gene, which may arise from a read error. The chain uses TRBV7-7 and TRBJ2-5; no clear D gene. Per the germline V gene, CDR1 is SSHAT and CDR2 is FNYEAQ (reference sequence). This CDR3 comprises 14 residues. CDR3: CASSLTRARETQYF. The CDR3 nucleotides are TGTGCTAGCAGCTTAACAAGGGCGCGAGAGACCCAGTACTTC.

The rearrangement uses TRBV25-1 and TRBJ1-5; 7 positions agree with TRBD1. This CDR3 is 16 amino acids long. J gave up 1 base and V 3 bases, and 6 bases lay outside the gene matches. CDR1 is MGHDK, CDR2 SYGVNS, per germline. DNA of the CDR3: TGTGCCAGCAGTGATAACAGGGGAGGAAGCAATCAGCCCCAGCATTTT. Translated, it gives CASSDNRGGSNQPQHF.

Notes on this clonotype: A single base separates this from a much larger clone, so it may be a read error. Since the CDR3 does not end with the conserved phenylalanine or tryptophan, this likely comes from a read error. In DNA form, the CDR3 reads TGTGCCAGCACCGGTACTACCTACGAGCAGTACCTC. Translating it yields CASTGTTYEQYL. The chain has TRBV6-1 and TRBJ2-7; D is undetermined. The CDR3 has 12 residues. Between the trimmed V and J ends, which lost 7 bases and 2 bases, there was a span of 9 bases. The germline V gene encodes CDR1 MNHNS and CDR2 SASEGT.

The chain couples TRBV6-1 to TRBJ1-3; unclear D gene. The V gene lost 6 bases and the J gene lost 4 bases, with 13 bases spanning the gap. The germline V gene encodes CDR1 MNHNS and CDR2 SASEGT. This CDR3 is 14 amino acids long. CDR3 loop: CASSQARHGNTIYF. The DNA of the CDR3 is TGTGCCAGCAGCCAGGCGAGGCACGGAAACACCATATATTTT.

This clonotype was observed at least ten times. The V gene is TRBV10-3, the J gene TRBJ1-5; TRBD1 matches 7 bases. This CDR3 region has 16 residues. Germline V CDR1 and CDR2: ENHRY, SYGVKD. Unmatched junction bases numbered 5, after V lost 0 bases and J lost 3 bases. The CDR3 protein is CAISESRGQANQPQHF. CDR3 nucleotides: TGTGCCATCAGTGAGTCGAGGGGGCAGGCCAATCAGCCCCAGCATTTT.